Sequencing of this T cell receptor beta chain was carried out in a study of long-term antiretroviral therapy in people with HIV. Study-wide points: HIV repertoires covered narrower CDR3 length ranges than controls did.

On this clone: Its antigen is unknown.

For each donor, at least one pre-ART and at least two post-ART PBMC samples were available. Survey-level resolution applied to immunoSEQ assay v3.0. Here immunoSEQ multiplex PCR was the method, and the copy in TCRdb shows in-frame clones only, minus some. Here the sample spans 25,000 to 30,000 clones, 86% being singletons. Deletions cut 0 bases from V and 6 bases from J, with 7 bases between. The CDR3 has 12 amino acids. Looked up from germline, CDR1 is SGHNT and CDR2 is YYREEE (reference sequence). Sequences were derived from unsorted PBMCs, sampled 2.7 years after starting antiretroviral therapy. The source is a man between 40 and 49 years old with HIV. The chain links TRBV5-4 to TRBJ2-7, with D uncertain. The CDR3 region is CASSLVGSEQYF. Here the CDR3 DNA reads TGTGCCAGCAGCTTGGTCGGGTCCGAGCAGTACTTC.